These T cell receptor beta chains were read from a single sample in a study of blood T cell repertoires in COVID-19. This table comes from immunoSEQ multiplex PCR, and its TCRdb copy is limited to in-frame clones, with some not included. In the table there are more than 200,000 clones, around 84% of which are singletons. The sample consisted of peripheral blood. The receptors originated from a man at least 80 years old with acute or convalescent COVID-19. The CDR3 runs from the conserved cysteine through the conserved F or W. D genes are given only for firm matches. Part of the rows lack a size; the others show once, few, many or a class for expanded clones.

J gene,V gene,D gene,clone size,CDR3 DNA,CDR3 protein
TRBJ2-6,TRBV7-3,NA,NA,TGTGCCAGCAGCTTAACCCCTGAGCTCTCTGGGGCCAACGTCCTGACTTTC,CASSLTPELSGANVLTF
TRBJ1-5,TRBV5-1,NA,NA,TGCGCCAGCAGCTTGCCCCCCCAAAAAAGCAATCAGCCCCAGCATTTT,CASSLPPQKSNQPQHF
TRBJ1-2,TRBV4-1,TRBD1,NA,TGCGCCAGCAGCCCCGGACAGGGCGCGAACTATGGCTACACCTTC,CASSPGQGANYGYTF
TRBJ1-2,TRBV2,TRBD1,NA,TGTGCCAGCACCAGGGGGCAGGGGGCACTCTATGGCTACACCTTC,CASTRGQGALYGYTF
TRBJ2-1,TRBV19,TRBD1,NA,TGTGCCAGTAGTCCCGGACAGGGGGCCTACAATGAGCAGTTCTTC,CASSPGQGAYNEQFF
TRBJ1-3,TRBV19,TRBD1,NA,TGTGCCAGTAGTCGGGGGACAGGAGTCTCTGGAAACACCATATATTTT,CASSRGTGVSGNTIYF
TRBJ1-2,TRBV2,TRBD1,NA,TGTGCCAGCAGGGGGACAGGGAGCGGCGGCTACACCTTC,CASRGTGSGGYTF
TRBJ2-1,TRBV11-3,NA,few,TGTGCCAGCAGGGGGCTGCGGGGTGAGCAGTTCTTC,CASRGLRGEQFF
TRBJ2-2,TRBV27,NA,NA,TGTGCCAGCACCCGGACAAGGAACACCGGGGAGCTGTTTTTT,CASTRTRNTGELFF
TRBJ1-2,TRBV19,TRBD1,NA,TGTGCCAGTAGTAGGACAGGGAAGGATGGCTATGGCTACACCTTC,CASSRTGKDGYGYTF
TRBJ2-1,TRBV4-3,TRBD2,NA,TGCGCCAGCAGCCCCACTGGGGGGGGGAATGAGCAGTTCTTC,CASSPTGGGNEQFF
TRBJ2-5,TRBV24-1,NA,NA,TGTGCCACCAGTGACCCCTTGCGGGGTGGGGAAGAGACCCAGTACTTC,CATSDPLRGGEETQYF
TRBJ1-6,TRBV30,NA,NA,TGTGCCTGGAGTGTCCTAAAGGATAGGGGCCTCCACTTT,CAWSVLKDRGLHF
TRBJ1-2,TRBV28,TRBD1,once,TGTGCCAGCAGTCCCATTACCCCGACAGGGGCCTATGGCTACACCTTC,CASSPITPTGAYGYTF
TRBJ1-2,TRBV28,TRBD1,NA,TGTGCCAGCAGTCCGACAGGGCGGGATGGCTACACCTTC,CASSPTGRDGYTF
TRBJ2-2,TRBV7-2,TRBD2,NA,TGTGCCAGCAGCTTAGATAGCGGGCCCGGGGAGCTGTTTTTT,CASSLDSGPGELFF
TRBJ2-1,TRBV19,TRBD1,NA,TGTGCCAGTAGTGCTGGGACAGGGCGCAATGAGCAGTTCTTC,CASSAGTGRNEQFF
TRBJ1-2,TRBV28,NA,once,TGTGCCAGCAGTTCACCCCCCGGCAGGGGAAATGGCTACACCTTC,CASSSPPGRGNGYTF
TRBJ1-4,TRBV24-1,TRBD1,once,TGTGCCACCAGTGATCCGGGACAGGGGGCAACTAATGAAAAACTGTTTTTT,CATSDPGQGATNEKLFF
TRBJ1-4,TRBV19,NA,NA,TGTGCCAGTACTCGAGACATGGCTAATGAAAAACTGTTTTTT,CASTRDMANEKLFF
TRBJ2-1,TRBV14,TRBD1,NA,TGTGCCAGCAGCCGACAGGGTGTGGGTGCGCAGTTCTTC,CASSRQGVGAQFF
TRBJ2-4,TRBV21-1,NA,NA,TGTGCCAGCAGCAAAGTACGGACAGGGGGCGTCCGTCCCAAAAACATTCAGTACTTC,CASSKVRTGGVRPKNIQYF
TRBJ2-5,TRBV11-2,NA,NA,TGTGCCAGCAGCTTAGATCTAAGAGAGACCCAGTACTTC,CASSLDLRETQYF
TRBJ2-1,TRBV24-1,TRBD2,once,TGTGCCACCCAAGTGGGCGGGAGGGGAACGGTTGAGCAGTTCTTC,CATQVGGRGTVEQFF
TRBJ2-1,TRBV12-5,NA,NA,TGTGCTAGTGGCCTACAGCGGTCCCTATACAATGAGCAGTTCTTC,CASGLQRSLYNEQFF
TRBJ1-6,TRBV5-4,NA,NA,TGTGCCAGCAGCTTGGGGGCAGGCGCGAATTCACCCCTCCACTTT,CASSLGAGANSPLHF
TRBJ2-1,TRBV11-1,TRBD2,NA,TGTGCCAGCAGCTGGGGGACTAGCGGGAGGGGGAATGAGCAGTTCTTC,CASSWGTSGRGNEQFF
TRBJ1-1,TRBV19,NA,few,TGTGCCACTAAAGTGACTATGAACACTGAAGCTTTCTTT,CATKVTMNTEAFF
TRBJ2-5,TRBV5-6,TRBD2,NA,TGTGCCAGCAGCCAGCGGCGGGGGGGCGGAGAGACCCAGTACTTC,CASSQRRGGGETQYF